Shown below are 2 T cell receptor beta chains from a single sample sequenced in a study of OX40 agonist ivuxolimab in advanced cancers. Only in-frame clones appear in the TCRdb table, and some are missing; sequencing was by immunoSEQ multiplex PCR. The sample holds about 73,000 clones, 90% seen once. The sample here was CD4+ or CD8+ T cells sorted from blood, taken in a trial of the OX40 agonist ivuxolimab. These receptors all stem from an adult with an advanced solid tumor such as melanoma, head and neck, liver or kidney cancer.

The chain is built from TRBV7-3 and TRBJ2-2; no reliable D call. The V end lost 2 bases, the J end lost 2 bases, and 12 bases lay between the germline ends. Germline CDR1 reads SGHTA; CDR2 reads FQGTGA. The CDR3 runs to 16 residues. This chain's CDR3 is CASSLGVQLNTGELFF. The CDR3 DNA is TGTGCCAGCAGCTTAGGGGTCCAACTAAACACCGGGGAGCTGTTTTTT.

This clone was seen a few times. The rearrangement uses TRBV5-1 and TRBJ1-2; TRBD1 is a possible D gene (6 bases). V was trimmed by 2 bases and J by 1 base, leaving 9 bases between them. The germline CDR1 and CDR2 sequences are SGHRS and YFSETQ. The CDR3 is 14 residues long. The CDR3 DNA sequence: TGCGCCAGCAGCTTAAGGACAGTTAACTATGGCTACACCTTC. It translates to CASSLRTVNYGYTF.